This is a list of T cell receptor beta chains from one sample in a study of cytomegalovirus exposure and HLA in healthy donors. Libraries were prepared by immunoSEQ multiplex PCR; TCRdb keeps only in-frame clonotypes and omits some of them. The repertoire has about 170,000 clones, nearly 80% of them found once; the top ten carry around 0.97%. What was sequenced was PBMCs. These receptors came from a woman in her forties or fifties in good health and CMV-seropositive. The CDR3 runs from the conserved cysteine through the conserved F or W. A D gene is named only where the DNA matches it firmly. Expanded clones are given a class, and other clones once, few, many or no size at all.

d_gene: TRBD1; abundance: few; j_gene: TRBJ1-1; v_gene: TRBV10-3; CDR3aa: CAISEPRTGTEAFF; CDR3nt: TGTGCCATCAGTGAGCCTCGGACAGGAACTGAAGCTTTCTTT
d_gene: TRBD1; abundance: NA; j_gene: TRBJ2-7; v_gene: TRBV25-1; CDR3aa: CASRTGGLNYEQYF; CDR3nt: TGTGCCAGCAGAACAGGGGGCTTGAACTACGAGCAGTACTTC
d_gene: TRBD2; abundance: NA; j_gene: TRBJ2-7; v_gene: TRBV5-6; CDR3aa: CASSWGGYEQYF; CDR3nt: TGTGCCAGCAGCTGGGGGGGCTACGAGCAGTACTTC
d_gene: NA; abundance: NA; j_gene: TRBJ2-2; v_gene: TRBV5-8; CDR3aa: CASSLGGPGELFF; CDR3nt: TGTGCCAGCAGCTTGGGCGGCCCCGGGGAGCTGTTTTTT
d_gene: NA; abundance: NA; j_gene: TRBJ2-5; v_gene: TRBV2; CDR3aa: CATTELGSTRRTQYF; CDR3nt: TGTGCCACCACCGAGTTAGGTAGCACCCGCCGGACCCAGTACTTC
d_gene: NA; abundance: NA; j_gene: TRBJ1-2; v_gene: TRBV15; CDR3aa: CATSRETGNGYTF; CDR3nt: TGTGCCACCAGCAGAGAGACGGGTAATGGCTACACCTTC
d_gene: NA; abundance: NA; j_gene: TRBJ2-1; v_gene: TRBV9; CDR3aa: CASSVTYNEQFF; CDR3nt: TGTGCCAGCAGCGTTACCTACAATGAGCAGTTCTTC
d_gene: NA; abundance: NA; j_gene: TRBJ2-1; v_gene: TRBV7-9; CDR3aa: CASSFYGSQEQFF; CDR3nt: TGTGCCAGCAGCTTCTATGGTAGCCAGGAGCAGTTCTTC
d_gene: TRBD2; abundance: few; j_gene: TRBJ2-5; v_gene: TRBV6-5; CDR3aa: CASSPGTTSWETQYF; CDR3nt: TGTGCCAGCAGTCCCGGGACTACCTCATGGGAGACCCAGTACTTC
d_gene: TRBD1; abundance: few; j_gene: TRBJ2-5; v_gene: TRBV7-9; CDR3aa: CASSLLDRGTQETQYF; CDR3nt: TGTGCCAGCAGCTTACTCGACAGGGGGACCCAAGAGACCCAGTACTTC
d_gene: TRBD1; abundance: few; j_gene: TRBJ2-6; v_gene: TRBV27; CDR3aa: CASSYRGPGANVLTF; CDR3nt: TGTGCCAGCAGTTACAGGGGACCTGGGGCCAACGTCCTGACTTTC